Below, 9 T cell receptor beta chains from the same sample are listed, as sequenced in a study of blood T cell repertoires in COVID-19. The data were produced by immunoSEQ multiplex PCR, yet TCRdb's version contains in-frame clones alone and is incomplete. The table includes about 380,000 clones, 90% detected once. The sample comprised peripheral blood. These receptors originate from a man aged 18-30 years with active or convalescent COVID-19.

The sample holds a few counts of this clone. The chain links TRBV19 to TRBJ1-4; no firm D call. Per the germline V gene, CDR1 is LNHDA and CDR2 is SQIVND (reference sequence). The CDR3 loop spans 15 amino acids. Trimming removed 3 bases from V and 6 bases from J, with 14 bases in between. CDR3 in DNA: TGTGCCAGTAGTATTCAGCTGAGAGAGGATGAAAAACTGTTTTTT. As protein: CASSIQLREDEKLFF.

The V and J genes are TRBV6-6 and TRBJ2-2, with TRBD2 matching over 13 bases. J gave up 6 bases and V 5 bases, and 6 bases lay outside the gene matches. The germline CDR1 and CDR2 sequences are MNHNY and SVGAGI (reference sequence). There are 16 residues in the CDR3. CDR3 bases: TGTGCCAGCAGTCTTGGACTAGCGGGAGCATCCGGGGAGCTGTTTTTT. This gives the protein CASSLGLAGASGELFF.

The chain carries TRBV5-3 and TRBJ2-1, with TRBD2 matching 9 bases. TRBV5-3 has ORF status, its function being uncertain. The trim removed 3 bases at V and 0 bases at J, leaving 10 bases unmatched. The CDR3 is 18 amino acids. CDR3 residues: CARSSPSGEGPSYNEQFF. CDR3 bases: TGTGCCAGAAGCTCGCCTAGCGGGGAGGGACCCTCCTACAATGAGCAGTTCTTC.

The gene calls are TRBV7-2 and TRBJ2-7; 11 nucleotides align to TRBD1. Germline trimming cut 4 bases from V and 3 bases from J; bases unmatched to any gene: 2. CDR1 is SGHTA and CDR2 is FQGNSA in the germline V gene. The CDR3 extends over 14 amino acids. CDR3 residues: CASSWDRGNYEQYF. The CDR3 DNA is TGTGCCAGCAGCTGGGACAGGGGGAACTACGAGCAGTACTTC.

The rearrangement joins TRBV12-5 to TRBJ2-3, with 7 bases that match TRBD2. Trimming removed 5 bases from V and 2 bases from J; junction bases left unmatched: 7. Germline CDR1 reads LGHNT; CDR2 reads FRNRAP. The CDR3 extends over 15 amino acids. The CDR3 loop reads CASGAGGRVTDTQYF. CDR3 DNA sequence: TGTGCTAGTGGTGCTGGCGGGAGAGTCACAGATACGCAGTATTTT.

This chain links TRBV4-3 with TRBJ2-7; 9 nucleotides match TRBD1. The junction had 7 bases not matched to a gene; V was cut back by 0 bases and J by 4 bases. Germline CDR1 LGHNA, CDR2 YSLEER. The CDR3 is 16 residues long. Written as DNA, the CDR3 is TGCGCCAGCAGCCAAGATCCGCCGGACAGGGGATACGAGCAGTACTTC. Its translation: CASSQDPPDRGYEQYF.

This chain links TRBV7-3 with TRBJ2-1; TRBD1 matches at 9 bases. V trimming: 2 bases; J trimming: 6 bases; junction bases outside the gene matches: 14. CDR3 length equals 18 residues. Germline V CDR1 and CDR2: SGHTA, FQGTGA. The CDR3 loop is CASSLDIRGQGHSNEQFF. For the CDR3, the DNA is TGTGCCAGCAGCTTAGACATTAGGGGACAGGGTCACTCCAATGAGCAGTTCTTC.

The CDR3 reads CASSLAGGSYEQYF. CDR3 bases: TGTGCCAGCAGCCTCGCGGGGGGCTCCTACGAGCAGTACTTC. The V and J genes are TRBV4-2 and TRBJ2-7; TRBD2 agrees at 8 bases. This CDR3 contains 14 residues. The junction had 2 bases not matched to a gene; V was cut back by 4 bases and J by 0 bases. Germline assignment: CDR1 LGHNA and CDR2 YNFKEQ.

The gene calls are TRBV6-1 and TRBJ1-2, with no clear D. This CDR3 has 11 residues. Deletions cut 0 bases from V and 8 bases from J, with 4 bases between. Germline V gene data show CDR1 as MNHNS and CDR2 as SASEGT. In DNA form, the CDR3 reads TGTGCCAGCAGTGAAGCGACAGGCTACACCTTC. The encoded protein is CASSEATGYTF.